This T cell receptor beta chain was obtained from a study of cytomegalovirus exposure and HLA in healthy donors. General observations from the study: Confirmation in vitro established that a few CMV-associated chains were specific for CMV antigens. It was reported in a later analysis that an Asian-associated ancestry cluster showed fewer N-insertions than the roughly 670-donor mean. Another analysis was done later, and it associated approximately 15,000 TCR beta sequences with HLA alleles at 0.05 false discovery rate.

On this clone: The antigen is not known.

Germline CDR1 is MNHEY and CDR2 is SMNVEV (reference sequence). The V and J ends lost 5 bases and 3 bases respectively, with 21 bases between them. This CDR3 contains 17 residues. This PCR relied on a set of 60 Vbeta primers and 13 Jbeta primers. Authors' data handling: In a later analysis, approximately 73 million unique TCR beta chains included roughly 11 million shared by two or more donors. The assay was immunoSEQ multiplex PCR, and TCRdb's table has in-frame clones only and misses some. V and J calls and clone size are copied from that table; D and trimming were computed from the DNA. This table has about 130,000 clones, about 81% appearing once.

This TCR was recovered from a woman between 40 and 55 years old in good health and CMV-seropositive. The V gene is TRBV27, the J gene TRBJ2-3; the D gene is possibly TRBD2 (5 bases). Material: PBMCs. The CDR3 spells CASSVVNSVISTDTQYF. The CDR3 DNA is TGTGCCAGCAGTGTCGTAAATAGCGTCATTTCTACAGATACGCAGTATTTT.